This T cell receptor (beta chain) was found in a study of graft-versus-host responses after intestinal transplantation. Study-level points and caveats: Detected in recipient marrow were GvH clones, some of which were first observed in ileum or blood. Within the allografts of patients who had graft-donor T cell macrochimerism, graft-versus-host to host-versus-graft clonal ratios were high.

Libraries were prepared by immunoSEQ multiplex PCR; TCRdb keeps only in-frame clonotypes and omits some of them. The sample lists roughly 100,000 clones, 91% occurring once. For this clone: Antigen unknown.

This sequence originates from a human donor who was the organ donor for an intestinal transplant. The source was unstimulated CD4+ T cells sorted from spleen or lymph node cells, collected before transplant.

The CDR3 reads CASSAGGGHTQYF. The CDR3, as DNA: TGTGCCAGCAGCGCGGGCGGGGGTCATACGCAGTATTTT. This rearrangement joins TRBV9 to TRBJ2-3; the match to TRBD2 covers 7 bases. V was clipped by 3 bases and J by 7 bases; unmatched bases: 5. The CDR3 extends over 13 amino acids. The germline V gene encodes CDR1 SGDLS and CDR2 YYNGEE.